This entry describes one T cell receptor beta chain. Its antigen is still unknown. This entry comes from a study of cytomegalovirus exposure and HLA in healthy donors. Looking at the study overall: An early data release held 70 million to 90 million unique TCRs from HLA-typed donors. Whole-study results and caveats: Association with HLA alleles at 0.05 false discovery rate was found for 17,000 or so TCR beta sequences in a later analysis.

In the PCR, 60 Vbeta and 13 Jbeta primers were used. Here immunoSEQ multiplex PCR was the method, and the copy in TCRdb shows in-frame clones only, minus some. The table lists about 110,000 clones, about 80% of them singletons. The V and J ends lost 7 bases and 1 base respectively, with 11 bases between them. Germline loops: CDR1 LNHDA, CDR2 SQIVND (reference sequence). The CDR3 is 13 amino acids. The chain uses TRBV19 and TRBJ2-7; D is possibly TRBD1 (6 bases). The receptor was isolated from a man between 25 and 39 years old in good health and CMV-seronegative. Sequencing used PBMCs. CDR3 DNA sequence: TGTGCCAGTACCCCGACAGGATCCTACGAGCAGTACTTC. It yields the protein CASTPTGSYEQYF.